One and the same sample provided the 8 T cell receptor beta chains below, sequenced in a study of blood T cell repertoires in COVID-19. Assay: immunoSEQ multiplex PCR; the TCRdb copy retains only in-frame clones and omits some. In the table there are about 200,000 clones, 80% to 90% of which are singletons. Specimen: peripheral blood. Receptors were obtained from a man aged 45-60 years with acute or convalescent COVID-19.

The chain employs TRBV7-2 and TRBJ1-5; D is perhaps TRBD1 (6 bases). Germline-derived CDR1 and CDR2 are SGHTA and FQGNSA. The CDR3 has 15 residues. Trimming cost V 5 bases and J 5 bases, with 16 bases left between them. In nucleotides, the CDR3 is TGTGCCAGCAGCCCACAGGGTACGCGGGATCAGCCCCAGCATTTT. It translates to CASSPQGTRDQPQHF.

The V and J genes are TRBV7-2 and TRBJ2-7; 9 bases align to TRBD1. Trimming took 5 bases from V and 5 from J; bases not matched to a gene: 7. The length of the CDR3 is 14 residues. The germline CDR1 and CDR2 sequences are SGHTA and FQGNSA. This chain's CDR3 is CASSRDRVSHEQYF. DNA for the CDR3: TGTGCCAGCAGCCGGGACAGGGTATCACACGAGCAGTACTTC.

Turning to this clone: At one end the junction does not follow the germline gene, possibly because of a read error. V and J are TRBV3-1 (or the pseudogene TRBV3-2) and TRBJ1-2; no reliable D call. From germline, CDR1 is LGHDT and CDR2 YNNKEL (reference sequence). The CDR3 is 12 residues long. The CDR3 region is CASTQPGYGYTF. CDR3 nucleotide sequence: TGTGCCAGCACCCAACCGGGGTATGGCTACACCTTC.

The chain uses TRBV5-4 and TRBJ2-5; no clear D. The germline V gene has CDR1 SGHNT and CDR2 YYREEE (reference sequence). The CDR3 has 13 amino acids. V shed 2 bases and J shed 2 bases, with 7 bases lying between them. CDR3: CASSFKTQETQYF. The CDR3 DNA reads as TGTGCCAGCAGCTTCAAAACACAAGAGACCCAGTACTTC.

This chain links TRBV6-1 with TRBJ1-1; D not resolved. The germline V gene has CDR1 MNHNS and CDR2 SASEGT. The CDR3 is 14 amino acids. The germline V and J ends were trimmed by 1 base and 4 bases, with 10 bases remaining between them. CDR3 coding DNA: TGTGCCAGCAGTGAAGTGGGCTTTGGCACTGAAGCTTTCTTT. Encoded protein: CASSEVGFGTEAFF.

The J gene is TRBJ1-3, the V gene TRBV7-8; 7 nucleotides match TRBD1. The length of the CDR3 is 15 residues. V shed 5 bases and J 6 bases; nucleotides not matched to a gene: 10. Per germline, CDR1 SGHVS and CDR2 FQNEAQ. CDR3 sequence reads: CASSRDRVPENTIYF. The DNA of the CDR3 is TGTGCCAGCAGCCGAGACAGGGTTCCAGAAAACACCATATATTTT.

The chain combines TRBV27 with TRBJ1-1; the D is unclear. The length of the CDR3 is 15 residues. V lost 8 bases to trimming and J lost 1 base, with 17 bases between them. The germline CDR1 and CDR2 sequences are MNHEY and SMNVEV (reference sequence). This chain's CDR3 is CASSQRGRANTEAFF. Written as DNA, the CDR3 is TGTGCCAGCTCCCAGAGAGGGAGGGCGAACACTGAAGCTTTCTTT.

This clone appeared a few times. This rearrangement joins TRBV5-4 to TRBJ2-7; TRBD2 is a possible D gene (6 bases). Trimming removed 4 bases from V and 4 bases from J, with 15 bases in between. The CDR3 has 14 amino acids. The germline CDR1 and CDR2 sequences are SGHNT and YYREEE (reference sequence). For the CDR3, the DNA is TGTGCCAGCAGCCGGGGAGGACGGGAATACGAGCAGTACTTC. Its protein is CASSRGGREYEQYF. Based on the CDR3 plus reference TRBV5-4 and TRBJ2-7, the full variable domain is ETGVTQSPTHLIKTRGQQVTLRCSSQSGHNTVSWYQQALGQGPQFIFQYYREEENGRGNFPPRFSGLQFPNYSSELNVNALELDDSALYLCASSRGGREYEQYFGPGTRLTVT.